This TCR beta chain came from a study of T cells in Graves' hyperthyroidism and ophthalmopathy. Study as a whole: Peripheral blood collection took place at initial diagnosis, before any treatment.

TCR beta CDR3 regions were amplified from RNA transcripts. The HTBI primer set served for first-round RT-PCR of the TCR CDR3. TCRdb re-derived calls from the multiplex PCR reads in MiXCR, one entry per CDR3 protein. The sample contains a few hundred thousand distinct CDR3 sequences, approximately 15% of which appear only once. For this clonotype: Its specificity is not known.

Overall study findings and caveats: Most thyroid clonotypes that were expanded above 0.001 also turned up in blood. Progression to ophthalmopathy was predicted a median of approximately seven months early.

The CDR3 loop spans 13 amino acids. Deletions cut 9 bases from V and 1 base from J, with 13 bases between. The germline V gene encodes CDR1 LNHNV and CDR2 YYDKDF (reference sequence). The J gene is TRBJ2-7, the V gene TRBV15, with TRBD1 as a possible D gene (5 bases). The source of this sequence is a woman aged 18-29 years with Graves' hyperthyroidism that later progressed to Graves' ophthalmopathy. The sequenced sample was blood. CDR3 bases: TGTGCCACAGGAAGGGGCCGATCCTACGAGCAGTACTTC. Translated: CATGRGRSYEQYF.